What follows describes a single TCR beta chain. This clonotype showed up many times. Its antigen has not been determined. One base away there is no much larger clone; base qualities are not given. The data are from a study of T-cell memory formation after mild COVID-19 (dated by TCRdb to about 2021). Looking at the study overall: TCR sequence clusters from the two donors were largely donor specific. In a couple of donors, T-cell clones that expanded and contracted after mild COVID-19 were followed by sequencing TCRalpha and TCRbeta repertoires longitudinally. The cohort was made up of two young adult volunteers, one female and one male, who were previously healthy.

Ficoll-Paque density gradient centrifugation was used to isolate PBMCs. Overall study outcomes, separate from this receptor: The detection of some responding clones in pre-infection memory suggests that pre-existing cross-reactive memory T cells joined the SARS-CoV-2 response. Only a couple of mild cases were covered by the study, and larger cohorts that include severe cases with pre-infection samples were considered necessary. Balanced CD4/CD8 phenotypes were observed for clones contracting from day 15 to 85, whereas a bias towards CD4+ was observed for a second wave of clones expanding from day 15 to 37. Contracting CD4+ clones appeared mostly in the CM and EM memory subsets, whereas CD8+ clones were enriched in EMRA. Whether the second-wave clones peaking on day 37 were SARS-CoV-2 specific was not confirmed.

Sequencing used an Illumina NovaSeq 6000. Using 5'RACE with constant-segment primers, TCRalpha and TCRbeta cDNA libraries were constructed, with sample barcodes and unique molecular identifiers added in the process. RNA was extracted from every sample with Trizol reagent. Libraries were amplified in two PCR steps, with a second sample barcode and Illumina TruSeq adapters added in the second step. The libraries were sequenced on an Illumina NovaSeq using 2 x 150 bp paired-end reads. From the authors' description of their analysis: Demultiplexing of reads and collapsing into UMI-guided consensus sequences were performed with migec v1.2.7. Using mixcr v2.1.11, UMI consensuses were aligned to TRA and TRB V and J templates and then assembled into clonotypes. A clonotype was counted as expanded or contracted only if both edgeR and NoisET called the change significant, with noise models trained on biological replicates. edgeR calls used a false discovery rate-adjusted p below 0.01 and a log2 fold-change threshold of 1. PCA with hierarchical clustering of max-normalized trajectories of the 1000 most abundant clonotypes was used as exploratory dynamics analysis. Separately sequenced CD4+ and CD8+ repertoires were used to assign a CD4 or CD8 phenotype to each responding clone. TCRdb redid the processing of the public reads, applying fastp at Q25 and MiXCR, and retained in-frame beta chains. Duplicate CDR3 protein sequences are folded into a single record with the most common DNA and genes. The V and J calls here are based on TCRdb, not the publication. This sample holds about 620,000 distinct CDR3 sequences; around 17% were observed only once. The ten largest clones add up to 12% of the sample.

V and J are trimmed by 6 bases and 3 bases, and the gene matches miss 5 bases of the junction. From a lookup of the germline V gene, CDR1 and CDR2 are SGHTA and FQGNSA. CDR3 length: 15 amino acids, cysteine to phenylalanine. Only CDR3 DNA remains: 45 bases, in frame from the first base. Sequenced: PBMCs or a T cell subset sorted from them (not recorded which). The rearrangement joined TRBV7-2 to TRBJ2-1; 10 central bases correspond to TRBD2. The receptor's source is an adult woman who had mild COVID-19 (a few samples of this study predate the infection). The sample titles of this study are shuffled in the database, so cell type and time point are left out; the donor was told from shared clones. Here the CDR3 is given as CASSLAGVGYNEQFF. The nucleotide sequence reads as follows: TGTGCCAGCAGTCTAGCGGGAGTTGGCTACAATGAGCAGTTCTTC.